Listed below are T cell receptor beta chains from one sample, sequenced in a study of beta chain features in type 1 diabetes. TCRdb's table, derived via immunoSEQ multiplex PCR, lists solely in-frame clones and lacks some. The sample has more than 150,000 clones; 10% to 15% are singletons. Source material: central memory CD4+ T cells from blood. These receptors came from a young woman in good health. CDR3s include the opening cysteine and the closing phenylalanine or tryptophan. The order of the fields is V gene, CDR3 protein.

>TRBV11-2
CASSLVSGGYEQYF
>TRBV5-4
CASSRTGGGYGYTF
>TRBV27
CASSFFGQGYNEQFF
>TRBV30
CAGTRQGNTEAFF
>TRBV9
CASSVDPSGRFEQYF
>TRBV4-1
CASSHFDRSAEAFF
>TRBV5-8
CASSLGDRGHEKLFF
>TRBV7-3
CASSLLNRGNEQFF
>TRBV28
CASSSQGVPQHF
>TRBV29-1
CSVEGGPGNNYGYTF
>TRBV9
CASSGGGASEQYF
>TRBV7-6
CASSSRTGELFF
>TRBV30
CAWSQGLETQYF
>TRBV29-1
CSVERGTGTEAFF
>TRBV7-9
CASSLTGTGVGYTF
>TRBV4-3
CASSQERSGYGNEQFF
>TRBV4-3
CASSLSSYNEQFF
>TRBV7-9
CASSLAAGSGANVLTF
>TRBV7-2
CASSLNPGQGRGETQYF
>TRBV5-1
CASSLDPGSNQPQHF
>TRBV6-6
CASSGVQETQYF
>TRBV18
CASSPGQSYEQYF
>TRBV9
CASSFKGSYEQYF
>TRBV28
CGTGTGGVTGELFF
>TRBV7-9
CASSIGTSGSLYEQYF
>TRBV30
CAWLRLGRENTEAFF
>TRBV15
CATSTPRVPNYEQYF
>TRBV6-1
CASSEAHGQSNYGYTF
>TRBV28
CASSSQSHEQYF